The 31 T cell receptor beta chains listed next were all sequenced from one sample in a study of identical twins. TCRdb used MiXCR to reprocess the 5' RACE reads, holding one entry per CDR3 protein. Of about 520,000 distinct CDR3 sequences listed, around 20% are singletons. This sample also appeared in a second study, on T cells expressing NK-cell markers.

The sequencing sample was made of CD4+ T cells sorted from blood. Receptors were obtained from a woman aged 18-29 years in good health.

J is TRBJ2-7 and V is TRBV18; TRBD2 matches 12 bases. CDR1 is KGHSH and CDR2 is LQKENI in the germline V gene. There are 18 residues in the CDR3. V lost 8 bases and J lost 1; bases outside the gene matches: 15. The CDR3 DNA reads as TGTGCCAGCACGCAAAGGACTAGCGGGGCCATCGGATCCTACGAGCAGTACTTC. This codes for CASTQRTSGAIGSYEQYF.

This clonotype was seen many times. This chain joins TRBV20-1 and TRBJ1-2; D is possibly TRBD1 (5 bases). This CDR3 has 14 amino acids. Per germline, CDR1 DFQATT and CDR2 SNEGSKA (reference sequence). Trimming shortened V by 5 bases and J by 0 bases, and 13 bases separated the two germline ends. The chain's CDR3 is CSAAPRGTNYGYTF. The CDR3 DNA reads TGCAGTGCTGCCCCCCGGGGGACTAACTATGGCTACACCTTC.

There are a few counts of this clonotype. The V call is TRBV12-3 or TRBV12-4, the J call TRBJ1-4; perhaps TRBD1 as D (5 bases). Deletions cut 3 bases from V and 8 bases from J, with 13 bases between. CDR3 length equals 14 residues. For the CDR3, the DNA is TGTGCCAGCAGTTTTCTCCGCGGGGGGGAAAAACTGTTTTTT. Amino acid sequence: CASSFLRGGEKLFF.

This clonotype has at least ten counts. The chain employs TRBV6-5 and TRBJ2-2; unclear D gene. Germline lookup yields CDR1 MNHEY and CDR2 SVGAGI. The CDR3 loop spans 12 amino acids. Trimming took off 1 base at V and 3 bases at J, with 0 bases between the two ends. This CDR3 is CASSYYTGELFF. The CDR3 nucleotides are TGTGCCAGCAGTTACTACACCGGGGAGCTGTTTTTT.

This clonotype occurred once. The chain carries TRBV7-9 and TRBJ2-6, with D tentatively TRBD1 (5 bases). CDR1 is SEHNR, CDR2 FQNEAQ, per germline (reference sequence). V was pared by 5 bases and J by 0 bases, with 11 bases between. CDR3 length equals 16 residues. The DNA of the CDR3 is TGTGCCAGCAGCAGTGACAGACACTCTGGGGCCAACGTCCTGACTTTC. This codes for CASSSDRHSGANVLTF.

The chain joins TRBV12-3 or TRBV12-4 to TRBJ2-5, with a tentative D call TRBD2 (6 bases). The CDR3 is 16 amino acids. V was trimmed by 1 base and J by 1 base, leaving 13 bases between them. The CDR3 region has the DNA TGTGCCAGCAGTTTAGAATACCGGGGGTTCCAAGAGACCCAGTACTTC. This sequence encodes CASSLEYRGFQETQYF.

This clonotype has a handful of counts. The chain employs TRBV7-3 and TRBJ2-1, with TRBD2 matching over 10 bases. The CDR3 sequence is 15 residues long. CDR1 and CDR2 from the germline V gene are SGHTA and FQGTGA. Germline trimming cut 5 bases from V and 5 bases from J; bases unmatched to any gene: 6. CDR3 region: CASSTSAGGNNEQFF. In DNA, the CDR3 is TGTGCCAGCAGCACCTCAGCGGGGGGGAACAATGAGCAGTTCTTC. The full variable domain, rest sourced from reference TRBV7-3 and TRBJ2-1, is GAGVSQTPSNKVTEKGKYVELRCDPISGHTALYWYRQSLGQGPEFLIYFQGTGAADDSGLPNDRFFAVRPEGSVSTLKIQRTERGDSAVYLCASSTSAGGNNEQFFGPGTRLTVL.

The rearrangement links TRBV7-8 to TRBJ1-2, with TRBD1 identical over 7 bases. Germline CDR1 SGHVS, CDR2 FQNEAQ. Trimming at V came to 3 bases and at J to 2 bases, leaving 9 bases not matched to a gene. There are 16 residues in the CDR3. The CDR3 is CASSFFRTGPNYGYTF. CDR3 DNA sequence: TGTGCCAGCAGCTTCTTTCGGACAGGACCGAACTATGGCTACACCTTC.

This clonotype was observed a few times. J is TRBJ1-1 and V is TRBV12-5; unclear D gene. CDR1 is LGHNT and CDR2 is FRNRAP in the germline V gene. The length of the CDR3 is 14 residues. Deletions cut 0 bases from V and 1 base from J, with 6 bases between. CDR3 DNA: TGTGCTAGTGGTTTGGTATCTAGGAACACTGAAGCTTTCTTT. This translates into CASGLVSRNTEAFF.

This chain uses TRBV20-1 with TRBJ2-1; no firm D call. Looked up from germline, CDR1 is DFQATT and CDR2 is SNEGSKA (reference sequence). Trimming took off 2 bases at V and 0 bases at J, with 2 bases between the two ends. CDR3 length: 12 amino acids. The CDR3 DNA sequence: TGCAGTGCTAGACGCTCCTACAATGAGCAGTTCTTC. Translated, it gives CSARRSYNEQFF.

V usage is TRBV15 and J usage is TRBJ2-3, with a weak D call TRBD1 (5 bases). Germline CDR1 reads LNHNV; CDR2 reads YYDKDF (reference sequence). The CDR3 is 15 residues long. Deletions cut 1 base from V and 4 bases from J, with 12 bases between. CDR3 amino acids: CATSRGQGYADTQYF. As DNA, the CDR3 is TGTGCCACCAGCAGAGGTCAGGGTTACGCAGATACGCAGTATTTT. Full variable domain (outside the CDR3, taken from reference TRBV15 and TRBJ2-3): DAMVIQNPRYQVTQFGKPVTLSCSQTLNHNVMYWYQQKSSQAPKLLFHYYDKDFNNEADTPDNFQSRRPNTSFCFLDIRSPGLGDTAMYLCATSRGQGYADTQYFGPGTRLTVL.

This clonotype showed up just once. The chain has TRBV15 and TRBJ1-4; TRBD1 is a possible D gene (5 bases). This CDR3 region has 18 residues. Germline lookup yields CDR1 LNHNV and CDR2 YYDKDF (reference sequence). The germline V and J ends were trimmed by 1 base and 0 bases, with 15 bases remaining between them. DNA of the CDR3: TGTGCCACCAGCAGAGCGTATTGGGGGGATACAACTAATGAAAAACTGTTTTTT. Translating it yields CATSRAYWGDTTNEKLFF.

This rearrangement joins TRBV7-9 to TRBJ1-2, with D possibly TRBD1 on 5 matching bases. The CDR3 consists of 13 residues. Trimming shortened V by 5 bases and J by 1 base, and 8 bases separated the two germline ends. The germline V gene has CDR1 SEHNR and CDR2 FQNEAQ (reference sequence). The CDR3 sequence is CASSTTDNYGYTF. The CDR3 DNA reads TGTGCCAGCAGCACGACAGATAACTATGGCTACACCTTC.

The table lists this clonotype with a few counts. The chain couples TRBV10-3 to TRBJ2-5; 9 positions agree with TRBD1. CDR1 is ENHRY, CDR2 SYGVKD, per germline. V was clipped by 2 bases and J by 2 bases; unmatched bases: 0. This CDR3 has 14 residues. CDR3 region: CAISEDRGQETQYF. CDR3 bases: TGTGCCATCAGTGAGGACAGGGGGCAAGAGACCCAGTACTTC.

The genes are TRBV2 and TRBJ2-1; possible D gene TRBD2, 5 bases. Germline CDR1 reads SNHLY; CDR2 reads FYNNEI. This CDR3 contains 16 residues. The V end lost 4 bases, the J end lost 0 bases, and 13 bases lay between the germline ends. CDR3 nucleotides: TGTGCCAGCAGTGGCCTTAGCGCCAGCTCCTACAATGAGCAGTTCTTC. Translation gives CASSGLSASSYNEQFF. Variable domain in full (rest from reference TRBV2 and TRBJ2-1): EPEVTQTPSHQVTQMGQEVILRCVPISNHLYFYWYRQILGQKVEFLVSFYNNEISEKSEIFDDQFSVERPDGSNFTLKIRSTKLEDSAMYFCASSGLSASSYNEQFFGPGTRLTVL.

The chain uses TRBV7-9 and TRBJ2-3; D is unclear. The CDR3 is 14 residues long. V was clipped by 8 bases and J by 7 bases, with 19 bases between them. Germline V gene sequence: CDR1 SEHNR, CDR2 FQNEAQ (reference sequence). The CDR3 sequence is CASDPNNQKNTQYF. CDR3 bases: TGTGCCAGCGACCCGAACAATCAAAAAAATACGCAGTATTTT.

This clonotype has just a few counts. J is TRBJ1-5 and V is TRBV18; D gene uncertain. V lost 3 bases and J lost 4, with 13 bases in between. CDR3 length equals 15 residues. Germline-derived CDR1 and CDR2 are KGHSH and LQKENI. CDR3 nucleotides: TGTGCCAGCTCACCTAGGCAGGCGGAAAATCAGCCCCAGCATTTT. Translation gives CASSPRQAENQPQHF.

V and J are TRBV4-2 and TRBJ2-3; D possibly uses TRBD1 or TRBD2 (5 bases each). CDR3 length: 13 residues. Germline V gene data show CDR1 as LGHNA and CDR2 as YNFKEQ. V lost 3 bases and J 5 bases, leaving 9 bases between the germline ends. CDR3 DNA sequence: TGTGCCAGCAGCCAGGGGGTGAAAGATACGCAGTATTTT. Its protein product is CASSQGVKDTQYF.

The chain couples TRBV5-1 to TRBJ1-2; the D is unclear. V lost 0 bases and J lost 0, with 9 bases in between. There are 15 residues in the CDR3. Germline-derived CDR1 and CDR2 are SGHRS and YFSETQ. CDR3 sequence (DNA): TGCGCCAGCAGCTTGGCCGGCGGGACTAACTATGGCTACACCTTC. It specifies CASSLAGGTNYGYTF.

The V call is TRBV3-1, the J call TRBJ2-7; D possibly corresponds to TRBD2 (5 bases). V lost 4 bases to trimming and J lost 7 bases, with 11 bases between them. The germline gives CDR1 LGHDT, CDR2 YNNKEL (reference sequence). The CDR3 has 12 amino acids. CDR3 region: CASSPRPGEQYF. The CDR3 nucleotides read TGTGCCAGCAGCCCACGTCCGGGGGAGCAGTACTTC.

This rearrangement joins TRBV5-4 to TRBJ2-1, with 9 bases aligning to TRBD2. CDR3 length equals 16 residues. V gave up 1 base and J gave up 7 bases; unmatched junction bases: 9. In germline, CDR1 is SGHNT, CDR2 YYREEE (reference sequence). In DNA, the CDR3 is TGTGCCAGCAGCTTGCCCTTAGCGGGAGTAAGGAATGAGCAGTTCTTC. It translates to CASSLPLAGVRNEQFF. The full variable domain, rest sourced from reference TRBV5-4 and TRBJ2-1, is ETGVTQSPTHLIKTRGQQVTLRCSSQSGHNTVSWYQQALGQGPQFIFQYYREEENGRGNFPPRFSGLQFPNYSSELNVNALELDDSALYLCASSLPLAGVRNEQFFGPGTRLTVL.

This clonotype was counted only a few times. V and J are TRBV20-1 and TRBJ2-3, with TRBD2 matching 9 bases. The germline CDR1 and CDR2 sequences are DFQATT and SNEGSKA (reference sequence). This CDR3 comprises 14 residues. The V and J ends lost 6 bases and 5 bases, in that order; junction bases with no gene match: 9. This chain's CDR3 is CSATRSGRVDTQYF. The CDR3 DNA reads TGCAGTGCGACTCGTAGCGGGAGAGTAGATACGCAGTATTTT.

This clonotype was observed a handful of times. The rearrangement joins TRBV5-1 to TRBJ2-1, with a possible D match to TRBD2 (5 bases). This CDR3 region has 16 residues. The ends were cut back, 2 bases at V and 0 bases at J, with 12 bases in the middle. Germline CDR1 is SGHRS and CDR2 is YFSETQ. The CDR3 here is CASSLAGVSSYNEQFF. CDR3 DNA sequence: TGCGCCAGCAGCTTAGCCGGGGTGAGCTCCTACAATGAGCAGTTCTTC.

This chain links TRBV7-9 with TRBJ2-7; no clear D gene. This CDR3 comprises 16 residues. Germline CDR1 and CDR2: SEHNR and FQNEAQ (reference sequence). Trimming left V 5 bases short and J 3 bases short, with 20 bases between. Here the CDR3 DNA reads TGTGCCAGCAGCGTTACCTCCGGACGGTCCAACTACGAGCAGTACTTC. It specifies CASSVTSGRSNYEQYF.

This clonotype has ten or more counts. V is TRBV5-1 and J is TRBJ2-7, with D tentatively TRBD1 (5 bases). Germline values: CDR1 SGHRS, CDR2 YFSETQ. V lost 0 bases and J 3 bases, leaving 13 bases between the germline ends. The CDR3 sequence is 15 residues long. The CDR3 DNA sequence: TGCGCCAGCAGCTTGGCGGGCAGGGCCCACTACGAGCAGTACTTC. This translates into CASSLAGRAHYEQYF. Full variable domain (missing parts from reference TRBV5-1 and TRBJ2-7): KAGVTQTPRYLIKTRGQQVTLSCSPISGHRSVSWYQQTPGQGLQFLFEYFSETQRNKGNFPGRFSGRQFSNSRSEMNVSTLELGDSALYLCASSLAGRAHYEQYFGPGTRLTVT.

This clonotype was detected only a few times. This chain uses TRBV18 with TRBJ2-7; TRBD2 agrees at 7 bases. V trimming: 2 bases; J trimming: 12 bases; junction bases outside the gene matches: 7. Germline CDR1 reads KGHSH; CDR2 reads LQKENI. CDR3 length: 12 residues. The DNA for the CDR3 is TGTGCCAGCTCACCAGAAGCTAGCGGCCTGTACTTC. Protein sequence: CASSPEASGLYF.

The chain has TRBV5-4 and TRBJ2-5, with unresolved D. The CDR3 is 13 residues long. V lost 4 bases and J 7 bases, leaving 14 bases between the germline ends. CDR1 and CDR2 (germline): SGHNT, YYREEE (reference sequence). The CDR3 nucleotides read TGTGCCAGCAGCCAAGACGGACGTCGGACCCAGTACTTC. This gives the protein CASSQDGRRTQYF.

In this sample, this clonotype turned up a few times. The chain recombines TRBV10-3 with TRBJ2-5; D unresolved. The germline CDR1 and CDR2 sequences are ENHRY and SYGVKD. CDR3 size: 13 residues. The ends were cut back, 0 bases at V and 7 bases at J, with 9 bases in the middle. CDR3 coding DNA: TGTGCCATCAGTGAGTCGGCTGCAGTGACCCAGTACTTC. Translated: CAISESAAVTQYF.

This chain connects TRBV3-1 to TRBJ2-7, with unresolved D. Germline CDR1 LGHDT, CDR2 YNNKEL (reference sequence). V was clipped by 0 bases and J by 3 bases, with 12 bases between them. The CDR3 has 15 amino acids. The DNA of the CDR3 is TGTGCCAGCAGCCAAGAGACTCTTGAGGACTACGAGCAGTACTTC. Amino acids: CASSQETLEDYEQYF.

This clonotype came up a few times. The V call is TRBV5-1, the J call TRBJ2-5; D possibly corresponds to TRBD2 (5 bases). V lost 7 bases, J lost 5 bases, and 12 bases lay in between. CDR1 and CDR2 from the germline V gene are SGHRS and YFSETQ. CDR3 length: 12 residues. CDR3 nucleotide sequence: TGCGCCAGCCGAGGGAGTAGTGAGACCCAGTACTTC. Protein product: CASRGSSETQYF.

This clonotype was observed a handful of times. The chain combines TRBV12-3 or TRBV12-4 with TRBJ2-5; 9 bases match TRBD2. The V gene end was trimmed by 6 bases and the J gene end by 9 bases; junction bases not matched to a gene: 11. This CDR3 has 14 residues. CDR3 DNA sequence: TGTGCCAGCAGCCTGACTAGCGGACCTAGCGCCCAGTACTTC. Translating gives CASSLTSGPSAQYF.